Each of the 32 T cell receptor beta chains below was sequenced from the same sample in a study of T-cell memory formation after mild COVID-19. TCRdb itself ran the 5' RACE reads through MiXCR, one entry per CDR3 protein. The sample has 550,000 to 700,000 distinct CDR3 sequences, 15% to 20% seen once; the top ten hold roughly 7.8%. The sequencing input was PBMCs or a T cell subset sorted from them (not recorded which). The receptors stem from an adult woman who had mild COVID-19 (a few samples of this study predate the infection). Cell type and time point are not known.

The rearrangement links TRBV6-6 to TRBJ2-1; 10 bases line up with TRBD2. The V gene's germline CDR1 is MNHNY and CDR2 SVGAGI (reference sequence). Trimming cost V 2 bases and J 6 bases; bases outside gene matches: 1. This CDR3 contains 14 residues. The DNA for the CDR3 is TGTGCCAGCAGTTACGAGCGGGAGGGCAATGAGCAGTTCTTC. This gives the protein CASSYEREGNEQFF.

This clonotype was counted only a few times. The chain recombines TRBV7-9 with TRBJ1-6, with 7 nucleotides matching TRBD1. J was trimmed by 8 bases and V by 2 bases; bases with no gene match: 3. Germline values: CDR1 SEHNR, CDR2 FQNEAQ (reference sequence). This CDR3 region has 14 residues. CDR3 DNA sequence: TGTGCCAGCAGCTTAACGACAGGGCATTCACCCCTCCACTTT. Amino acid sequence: CASSLTTGHSPLHF.

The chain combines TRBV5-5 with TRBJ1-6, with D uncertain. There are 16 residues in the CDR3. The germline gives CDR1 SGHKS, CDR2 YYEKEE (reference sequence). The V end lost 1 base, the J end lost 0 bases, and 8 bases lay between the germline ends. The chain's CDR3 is CASSLSGSSYNSPLHF. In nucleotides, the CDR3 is TGTGCCAGCAGCTTGTCTGGCAGCTCCTATAATTCACCCCTCCACTTT.

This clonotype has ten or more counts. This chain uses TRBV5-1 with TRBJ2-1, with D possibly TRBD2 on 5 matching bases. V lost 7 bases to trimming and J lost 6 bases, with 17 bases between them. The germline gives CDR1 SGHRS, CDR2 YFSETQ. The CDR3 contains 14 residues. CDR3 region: CASSIRGPSNEQFF. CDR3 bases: TGCGCCAGCTCCATCAGAGGGCCAAGCAATGAGCAGTTCTTC.

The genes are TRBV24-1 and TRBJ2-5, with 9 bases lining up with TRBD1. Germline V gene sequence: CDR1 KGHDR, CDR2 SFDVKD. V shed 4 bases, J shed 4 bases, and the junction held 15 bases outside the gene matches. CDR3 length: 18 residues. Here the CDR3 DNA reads TGTGCCACCAGTGACCGGCCCCGGGACAGGGTTTTGGCAGAGACCCAGTACTTC. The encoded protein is CATSDRPRDRVLAETQYF.

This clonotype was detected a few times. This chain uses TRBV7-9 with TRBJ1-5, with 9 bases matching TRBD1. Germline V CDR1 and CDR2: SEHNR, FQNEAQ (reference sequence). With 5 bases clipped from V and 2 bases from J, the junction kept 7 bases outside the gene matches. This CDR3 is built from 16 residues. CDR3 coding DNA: TGTGCCAGCAGCGACAAACAGGGGGCCGGCAATCAGCCCCAGCATTTT. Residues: CASSDKQGAGNQPQHF.

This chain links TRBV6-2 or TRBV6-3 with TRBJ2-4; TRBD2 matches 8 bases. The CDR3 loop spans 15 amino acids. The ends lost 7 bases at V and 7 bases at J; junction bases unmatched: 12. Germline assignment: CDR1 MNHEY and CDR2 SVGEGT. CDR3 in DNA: TGTGCCAGCACCCCTCCGGGGGGGGCAGGGAACATTCAGTACTTC. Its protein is CASTPPGGAGNIQYF.

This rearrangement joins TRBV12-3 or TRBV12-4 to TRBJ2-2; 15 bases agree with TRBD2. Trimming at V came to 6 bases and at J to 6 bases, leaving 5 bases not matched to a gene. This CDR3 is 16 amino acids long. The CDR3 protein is CASSRGLAGGSGELFF. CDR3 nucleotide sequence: TGTGCCAGCAGCCGCGGACTAGCGGGGGGGTCCGGGGAGCTGTTTTTT.

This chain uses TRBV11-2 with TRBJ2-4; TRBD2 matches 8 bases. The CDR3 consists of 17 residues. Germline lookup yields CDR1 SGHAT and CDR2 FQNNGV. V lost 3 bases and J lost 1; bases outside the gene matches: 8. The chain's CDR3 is CASSFGGGSLAKNIQYF. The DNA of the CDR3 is TGTGCCAGCAGCTTCGGGGGGGGCTCGCTGGCCAAAAACATTCAGTACTTC.

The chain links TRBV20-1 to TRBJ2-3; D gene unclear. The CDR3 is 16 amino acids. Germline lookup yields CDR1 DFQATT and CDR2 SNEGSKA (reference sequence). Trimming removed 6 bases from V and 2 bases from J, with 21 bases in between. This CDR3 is CSAPDRARVYTDTQYF. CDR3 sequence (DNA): TGCAGTGCCCCCGACCGGGCAAGGGTTTACACAGATACGCAGTATTTT.

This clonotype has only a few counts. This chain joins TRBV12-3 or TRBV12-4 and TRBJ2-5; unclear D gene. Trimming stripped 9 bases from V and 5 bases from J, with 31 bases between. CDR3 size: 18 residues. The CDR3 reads CASVRSGKTLLRTETQYF. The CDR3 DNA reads TGTGCCAGTGTAAGGAGTGGGAAAACACTACTACGCACGGAGACCCAGTACTTC.

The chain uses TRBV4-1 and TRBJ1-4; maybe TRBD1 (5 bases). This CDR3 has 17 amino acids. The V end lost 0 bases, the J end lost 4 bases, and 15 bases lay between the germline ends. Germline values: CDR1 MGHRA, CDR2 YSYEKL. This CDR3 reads CASSQEARVASNEKLFF. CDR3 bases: TGCGCCAGCAGCCAAGAGGCCAGGGTTGCGAGTAATGAAAAACTGTTTTTT.

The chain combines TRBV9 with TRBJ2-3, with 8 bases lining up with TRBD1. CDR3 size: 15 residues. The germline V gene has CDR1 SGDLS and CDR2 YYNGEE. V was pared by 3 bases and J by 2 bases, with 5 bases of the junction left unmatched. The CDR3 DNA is TGTGCCAGCAGCGCCGGGACAGGCAACACAGATACGCAGTATTTT. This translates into CASSAGTGNTDTQYF.

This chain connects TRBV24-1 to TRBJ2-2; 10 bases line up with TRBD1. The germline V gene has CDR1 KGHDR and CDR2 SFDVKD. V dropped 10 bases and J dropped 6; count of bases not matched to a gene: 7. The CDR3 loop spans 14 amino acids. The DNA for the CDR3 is TGTGCCACGAGGGAGACAGGGGGCGCCGGGGAGCTGTTTTTT. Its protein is CATRETGGAGELFF.

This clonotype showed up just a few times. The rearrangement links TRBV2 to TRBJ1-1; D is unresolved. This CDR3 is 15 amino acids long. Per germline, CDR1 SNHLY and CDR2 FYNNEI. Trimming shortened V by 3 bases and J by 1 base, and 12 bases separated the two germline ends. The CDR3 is CASSESGTSNTEAFF. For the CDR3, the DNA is TGTGCCAGCAGTGAGTCGGGCACCTCGAACACTGAAGCTTTCTTT.

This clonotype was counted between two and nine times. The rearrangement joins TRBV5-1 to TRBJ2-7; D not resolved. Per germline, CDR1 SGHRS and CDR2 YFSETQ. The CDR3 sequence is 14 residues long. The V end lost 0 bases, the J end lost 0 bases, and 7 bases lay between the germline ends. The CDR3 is CASSLGLPSYEQYF. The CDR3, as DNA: TGCGCCAGCAGCTTGGGACTGCCCTCCTACGAGCAGTACTTC.

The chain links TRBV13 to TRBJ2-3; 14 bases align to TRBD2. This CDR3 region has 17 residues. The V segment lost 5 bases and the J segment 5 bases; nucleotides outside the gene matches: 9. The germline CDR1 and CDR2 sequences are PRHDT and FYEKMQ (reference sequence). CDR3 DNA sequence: TGTGCCAGCAGCCTTGTTTTGACTAGCGGGAGGGGAGATACGCAGTATTTT. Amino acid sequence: CASSLVLTSGRGDTQYF.

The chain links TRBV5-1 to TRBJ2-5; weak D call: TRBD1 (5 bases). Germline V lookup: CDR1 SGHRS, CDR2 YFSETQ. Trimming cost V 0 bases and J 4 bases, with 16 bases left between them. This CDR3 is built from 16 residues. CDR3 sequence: CASSLAILETGETQYF. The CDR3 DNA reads TGCGCCAGCAGCTTGGCAATCCTAGAAACAGGAGAGACCCAGTACTTC.

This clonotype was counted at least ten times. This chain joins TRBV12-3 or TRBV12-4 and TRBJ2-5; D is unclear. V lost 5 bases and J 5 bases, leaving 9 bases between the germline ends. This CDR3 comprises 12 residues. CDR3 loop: CASSPDLETQYF. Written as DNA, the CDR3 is TGTGCCAGCAGTCCCGACTTGGAGACCCAGTACTTC.

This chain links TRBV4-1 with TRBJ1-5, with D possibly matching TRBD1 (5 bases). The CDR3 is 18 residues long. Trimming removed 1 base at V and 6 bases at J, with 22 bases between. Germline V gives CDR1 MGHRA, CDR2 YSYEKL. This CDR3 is CASSQVLRGIELGQPQHF. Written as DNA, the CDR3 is TGCGCCAGCAGCCAAGTACTAAGGGGCATTGAATTAGGTCAGCCCCAGCATTTT.

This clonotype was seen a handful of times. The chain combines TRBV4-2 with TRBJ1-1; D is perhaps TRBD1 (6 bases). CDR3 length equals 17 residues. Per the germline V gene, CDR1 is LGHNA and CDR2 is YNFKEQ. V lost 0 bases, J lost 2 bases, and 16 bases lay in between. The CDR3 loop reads CASSQDGRGMRNTEAFF. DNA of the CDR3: TGTGCCAGCAGCCAAGATGGAAGGGGGATGAGAAACACTGAAGCTTTCTTT.

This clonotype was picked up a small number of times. CDR3 DNA: TGTGCCAGCGCGCTATTTTGGGGGAATGATCACACTGAAGCTTTCTTT. This sequence encodes CASALFWGNDHTEAFF. The genes are TRBV27 and TRBJ1-1; tentatively, D is TRBD1 (5 bases). V lost 8 bases, J lost 3 bases, and 22 bases lay in between. Germline values: CDR1 MNHEY, CDR2 SMNVEV (reference sequence). The CDR3 sequence is 16 residues long.

CDR3 loop: CATRSRYTGELFF. DNA of the CDR3: TGTGCCACCAGAAGTCGGTATACCGGGGAGCTGTTTTTT. This chain uses TRBV15 with TRBJ2-2, with D hard to call. The germline V gene encodes CDR1 LNHNV and CDR2 YYDKDF (reference sequence). V lost 6 bases and J 5 bases, leaving 10 bases between the germline ends. There are 13 residues in the CDR3.

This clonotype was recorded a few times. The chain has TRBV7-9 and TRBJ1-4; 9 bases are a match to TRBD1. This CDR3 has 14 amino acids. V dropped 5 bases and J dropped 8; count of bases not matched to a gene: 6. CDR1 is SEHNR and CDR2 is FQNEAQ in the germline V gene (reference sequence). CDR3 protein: CASSGDRDREKLFF. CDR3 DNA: TGTGCCAGCAGCGGGGACAGGGATCGGGAAAAACTGTTTTTT.

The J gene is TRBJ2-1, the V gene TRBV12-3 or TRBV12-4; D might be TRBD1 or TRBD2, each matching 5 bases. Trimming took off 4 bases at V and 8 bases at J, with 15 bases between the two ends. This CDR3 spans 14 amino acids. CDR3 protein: CASSSPDGAHEQFF. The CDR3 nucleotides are TGTGCCAGCAGTTCCCCGGACGGGGCCCATGAGCAGTTCTTC.

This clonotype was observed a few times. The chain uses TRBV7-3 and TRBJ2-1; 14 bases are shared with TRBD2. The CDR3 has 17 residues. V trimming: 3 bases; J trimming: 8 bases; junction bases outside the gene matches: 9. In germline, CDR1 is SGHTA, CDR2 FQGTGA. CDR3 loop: CASSLMGTSGSKHEQFF. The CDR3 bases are TGTGCCAGCAGCTTGATGGGGACTAGCGGGAGCAAACATGAGCAGTTCTTC. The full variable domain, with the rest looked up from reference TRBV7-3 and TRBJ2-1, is GAGVSQTPSNKVTEKGKYVELRCDPISGHTALYWYRQSLGQGPEFLIYFQGTGAADDSGLPNDRFFAVRPEGSVSTLKIQRTERGDSAVYLCASSLMGTSGSKHEQFFGPGTRLTVL.

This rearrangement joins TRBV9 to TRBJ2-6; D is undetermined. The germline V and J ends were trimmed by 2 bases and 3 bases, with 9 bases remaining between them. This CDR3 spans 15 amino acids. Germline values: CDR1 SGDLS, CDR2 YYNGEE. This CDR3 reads CASSVQLGGANVLTF. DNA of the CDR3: TGTGCCAGCAGCGTTCAACTGGGTGGGGCCAACGTCCTGACTTTC. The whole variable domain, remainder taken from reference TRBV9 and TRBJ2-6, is DSGVTQTPKHLITATGQRVTLRCSPRSGDLSVYWYQQSLDQGLQFLIQYYNGEERAKGNILERFSAQQFPDLHSELNLSSLELGDSALYFCASSVQLGGANVLTFGAGSRLTVL.

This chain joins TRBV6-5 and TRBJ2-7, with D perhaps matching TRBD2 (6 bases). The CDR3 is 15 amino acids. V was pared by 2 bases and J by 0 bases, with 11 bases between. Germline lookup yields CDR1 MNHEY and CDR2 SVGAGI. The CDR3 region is CASSYARGSSYEQYF. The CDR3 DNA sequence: TGTGCCAGCAGTTACGCGCGGGGCAGCTCCTACGAGCAGTACTTC.

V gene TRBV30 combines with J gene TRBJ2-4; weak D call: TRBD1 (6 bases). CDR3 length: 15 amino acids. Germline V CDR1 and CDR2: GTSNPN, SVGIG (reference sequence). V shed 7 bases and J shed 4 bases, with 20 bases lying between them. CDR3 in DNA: TGTGCCTTGAAGCCGATCCGGGACAAGAAAAACATTCAGTACTTC. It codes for CALKPIRDKKNIQYF.

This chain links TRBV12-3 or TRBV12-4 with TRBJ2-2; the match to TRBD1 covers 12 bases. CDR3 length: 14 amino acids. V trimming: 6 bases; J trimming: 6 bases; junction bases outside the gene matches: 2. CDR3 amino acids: CASSRDRGPGELFF. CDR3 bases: TGTGCCAGCAGCCGGGACAGGGGGCCCGGGGAGCTGTTTTTT.

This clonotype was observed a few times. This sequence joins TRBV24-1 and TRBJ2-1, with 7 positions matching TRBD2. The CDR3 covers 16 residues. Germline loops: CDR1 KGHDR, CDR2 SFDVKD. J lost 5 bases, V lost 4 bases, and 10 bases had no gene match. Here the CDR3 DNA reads TGTGCCACCAGTGACTGGGGGGGAACACACAACAATGAGCAGTTCTTC. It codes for CATSDWGGTHNNEQFF.

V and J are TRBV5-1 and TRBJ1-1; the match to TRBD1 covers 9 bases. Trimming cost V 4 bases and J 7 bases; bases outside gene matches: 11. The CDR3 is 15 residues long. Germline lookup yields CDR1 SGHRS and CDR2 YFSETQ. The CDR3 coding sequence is TGCGCCAGCAGCAAGGGATCGACAGGGGGAGGTGAAGCTTTCTTT. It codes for CASSKGSTGGGEAFF.